A selection of T cell receptor beta chains follows, all from one sample in a study of metastatic and nonmetastatic thyroid tumors. Through MiXCR, TCRdb re-clonotyped the PCR reads. Of over 50,000 clones listed, 30% were seen once; the top ten hold roughly 15%. Material for sequencing was blood. The source of these receptors is a female donor with papillary thyroid cancer or a benign thyroid nodule (not recorded which). Some clones in this sample may be carry-over from other donors' samples. The CDR3 runs from the conserved cysteine through the conserved F or W. D genes are given only for firm matches. Only some rows state a clone size, as once, few, many or a class for expanded clones.

>-|TRBJ2-2|TRBV7-9|-
CASSSRLGTWELFF
TGTGCCAGCAGCTCCCGTTTGGGCACCTGGGAGCTGTTTTTT
>TRBD2|TRBJ2-3|TRBV13|once
CASSLRLAGRPSTDTQYF
TGTGCCAGCAGCTTAAGACTAGCGGGAAGACCAAGCACAGATACGCAGTATTTT
>-|TRBJ1-4|TRBV27|few
CASSLRGSGQRKLFF
TGTGCCAGCAGTTTAAGGGGGTCGGGTCAGCGAAAACTGTTTTTT
>TRBD1|TRBJ2-7|TRBV6-1|few
CASSARGLTYEQYF
TGTGCCAGCAGTGCGAGGGGGCTCACCTACGAGCAGTACTTC
>TRBD2|TRBJ2-2|TRBV11-2|few
CASSFPSGANTGELFF
TGTGCCAGCAGCTTCCCTAGCGGCGCGAACACCGGGGAGCTGTTTTTT
>-|TRBJ2-7|TRBV7-2|-
CASSLGPWPVSYEQYF
TGTGCCAGCAGCTTAGGGCCCTGGCCGGTGTCCTACGAGCAGTACTTC
>-|TRBJ1-2|TRBV7-9|-
CASSLGSYGYTF
TGTGCCAGCAGCTTGGGCAGTTATGGCTACACCTTC
>-|TRBJ2-3|TRBV15|-
CATSRVSTDTQYF
TGTGCCACCAGCAGAGTTAGCACAGATACGCAGTATTTT
>-|TRBJ2-1|TRBV9|-
CASSVGSVSSYNEQFF
TGTGCCAGTAGCGTAGGTAGCGTGAGCTCCTACAATGAGCAGTTCTTC
>-|TRBJ2-1|TRBV11-3|few
CAPGHKYNEQFF
TGTGCCCCGGGACATAAATACAATGAGCAGTTCTTC
>TRBD2|TRBJ2-3|TRBV28|few
CASSPTAGGPYGRDTQYF
TGTGCCAGCAGTCCCACAGCGGGAGGGCCGTACGGCAGAGATACGCAGTATTTT
>TRBD1|TRBJ1-2|TRBV28|-
CASYGTGVNYGYTF
TGTGCCAGTTATGGAACAGGGGTCAACTATGGCTACACCTTC
>-|TRBJ2-7|TRBV5-8|many
CASSQGGYGAYEQYF
TGTGCCAGCAGCCAGGGGGGTTATGGGGCCTACGAGCAGTACTTC
>-|TRBJ1-1|TRBV20-1|-
CSAPRGVNTEAFF
TGCAGTGCGCCGAGGGGAGTGAACACTGAAGCTTTCTTT
>-|TRBJ2-3|TRBV6-4|many
CASSDWTDTQYF
TGTGCCAGCAGTGACTGGACAGATACGCAGTATTTT
>-|TRBJ2-1|TRBV6-5|-
CASNYDRNNEQFF
TGTGCCAGCAATTACGACAGGAACAATGAGCAGTTCTTC
>-|TRBJ1-5|TRBV18|many
CASSPQRGSNQPQHF
TGTGCCAGCTCACCACAAAGGGGTAGCAATCAGCCCCAGCATTTT
>-|TRBJ2-2|TRBV12-3/TRBV12-4|few
CASSFAQGAANTGELFF
TGTGCCAGCAGTTTTGCACAGGGCGCCGCGAACACCGGGGAGCTGTTTTTT
>-|TRBJ2-7|TRBV29-1|many
CSVEDRVGPTGREQYF
TGCAGCGTTGAAGATCGGGTAGGACCTACGGGTCGCGAGCAGTACTTC
>-|TRBJ1-5|TRBV5-6|few
CASSLGQARNQPQHF
TGTGCCAGCAGCTTGGGGCAGGCCCGCAATCAGCCCCAGCATTTT
>TRBD1|TRBJ1-2|TRBV27|-
CASSFGDSNYGYTF
TGTGCCAGCAGTTTTGGGGACAGCAACTATGGCTACACCTTC
>-|TRBJ2-5|TRBV9|-
CASSARATQETQYF
TGTGCCAGCAGCGCCCGAGCGACGCAAGAGACCCAGTACTTC
>TRBD1|TRBJ1-5|TRBV27|few
CASSPHLDRAGNQPQHF
TGTGCCAGCAGTCCTCACCTGGACAGGGCGGGAAATCAGCCCCAGCATTTT
>-|TRBJ1-6|TRBV6-4|-
CASSVSGSNSPLHF
TGTGCCAGCAGTGTGTCAGGGTCGAATTCACCCCTCCACTTT
>-|TRBJ2-2|TRBV28|many
CASSLPEKNTGELFF
TGTGCCAGCAGTTTACCAGAAAAGAACACCGGGGAGCTGTTTTTT
>TRBD2|TRBJ2-3|TRBV11-1|-
CASSSSGGGTDTQYF
TGTGCCAGCAGCTCCTCGGGAGGGGGCACAGATACGCAGTATTTT
>-|TRBJ2-3|TRBV14|-
CASSQDLDGDPSNTQYF
TGTGCCAGCAGCCAAGATCTTGACGGGGACCCCTCAAATACGCAGTATTTT
>-|TRBJ2-1|TRBV20-1|few
CSAGNEQFF
TGCAGTGCTGGGAATGAGCAGTTCTTC
>-|TRBJ1-2|TRBV9|-
CASSVDDSYGYTF
TGTGCCAGCAGCGTAGACGACAGCTATGGCTACACCTTC
>-|TRBJ2-7|TRBV12-3/TRBV12-4|few
CASSKDSREQYF
TGTGCCAGCAGTAAGGACAGTCGCGAGCAGTACTTC
>-|TRBJ1-2|TRBV6-1|few
CASSLRDGYGYTF
TGTGCCAGCAGCCTCCGGGACGGCTATGGCTACACCTTC
>-|TRBJ2-1|TRBV20-1|-
CSARAGSSYNEQFF
TGCAGTGCTAGGGCGGGGAGCTCCTACAATGAGCAGTTCTTC
>-|TRBJ1-2|TRBV9|-
CASSVEGSHGYTF
TGTGCCAGCAGCGTAGAAGGGTCCCATGGCTACACCTTC
>-|TRBJ2-7|TRBV6-5|few
CASSYVQSYEQYF
TGTGCCAGCAGTTACGTACAGTCCTACGAGCAGTACTTC
>-|TRBJ2-7|TRBV30|few
CAWNPPMGGAHEQYF
TGTGCCTGGAATCCCCCGATGGGGGGCGCGCACGAGCAGTACTTC
>-|TRBJ2-3|TRBV5-6|once
CASSASTDTQYF
TGTGCCAGCAGCGCTAGCACAGATACGCAGTATTTT
>TRBD1|TRBJ2-7|TRBV4-1|-
CASSLLDRASYEQYF
TGCGCCAGCAGCCTACTTGACAGGGCTTCCTACGAGCAGTACTTC
>-|TRBJ1-1|TRBV7-9|once
CASMSDGANTEAFF
TGTGCCAGCATGTCCGATGGAGCGAACACTGAAGCTTTCTTT
>TRBD1|TRBJ2-5|TRBV11-2|few
CASSHGTDKTQYF
TGTGCCAGCAGCCATGGGACAGATAAGACCCAGTACTTC
>-|TRBJ1-5|TRBV6-2/TRBV6-3|medium-sized
CASRAGEFQPQHF
TGTGCCAGCAGGGCAGGGGAATTCCAGCCCCAGCATTTT
>-|TRBJ1-1|TRBV24-1|-
CATSAGGMNTEAFF
TGTGCCACCAGCGCGGGGGGCATGAATACTGAAGCTTTCTTT
>-|TRBJ1-5|TRBV12-3/TRBV12-4|few
CASIGLADQPQHF
TGTGCCAGCATCGGGCTCGCCGATCAGCCCCAGCATTTT
>TRBD2|TRBJ2-7|TRBV6-4|-
CASIRSGRAERTYEQYF
TGTGCCAGCATAAGGAGCGGGAGGGCAGAGAGGACCTACGAGCAGTACTTC
>-|TRBJ2-3|TRBV19|few
CATQMTDTQYF
TGTGCCACCCAGATGACAGATACGCAGTATTTT
>TRBD1|TRBJ1-5|TRBV5-1|-
CASSLGTGGRNQPQHF
TGCGCCAGCAGCTTGGGGACAGGGGGCCGGAATCAGCCCCAGCATTTT
>TRBD2|TRBJ2-1|TRBV7-6|-
CASSLSAGEGNEQFF
TGTGCCAGCAGCTTATCAGCGGGAGAGGGCAATGAGCAGTTCTTC
>TRBD2|TRBJ2-1|TRBV6-4|few
CASSDGGGGYNEQFF
TGTGCCAGCAGTGACGGCGGGGGGGGATACAATGAGCAGTTCTTC
>-|TRBJ2-4|TRBV6-2/TRBV6-3|-
CASSQMAIAKNIQYF
TGTGCCAGCAGTCAGATGGCCATAGCCAAAAACATTCAGTACTTC
>-|TRBJ2-6|TRBV19|-
CASSIGFSGANVLTF
TGTGCCAGTAGTATAGGCTTCTCTGGGGCCAACGTCCTGACTTTC
>TRBD1|TRBJ2-7|TRBV5-5|-
CASSVTGKAYEQYF
TGTGCCAGCAGTGTGACAGGGAAAGCCTACGAGCAGTACTTC
>-|TRBJ2-5|TRBV11-2|once
CASSLWTDNQETQYF
TGTGCCAGCAGCCTTTGGACTGACAATCAAGAGACCCAGTACTTC
>-|TRBJ2-7|TRBV5-1|-
CASSLDSEQYF
TGCGCCAGCAGCTTGGATAGCGAGCAGTACTTC
>-|TRBJ1-2|TRBV6-5|few
CASSYLASSNYGYTF
TGTGCCAGCAGTTACTTGGCCAGCTCTAACTATGGCTACACCTTC
>TRBD2|TRBJ2-3|TRBV2|few
CASSERTSGTRDTQYF
TGTGCCAGCAGTGAAAGGACTAGCGGGACGAGGGATACGCAGTATTTT
>TRBD1|TRBJ2-3|TRBV24-1|-
CATKSGTGDSDTQYF
TGTGCCACCAAATCAGGGACAGGGGATTCAGATACGCAGTATTTT
>TRBD2|TRBJ2-7|TRBV6-1|-
CASRAGVVPYEQYF
TGTGCCAGCAGGGCGGGAGTAGTTCCCTACGAGCAGTACTTC